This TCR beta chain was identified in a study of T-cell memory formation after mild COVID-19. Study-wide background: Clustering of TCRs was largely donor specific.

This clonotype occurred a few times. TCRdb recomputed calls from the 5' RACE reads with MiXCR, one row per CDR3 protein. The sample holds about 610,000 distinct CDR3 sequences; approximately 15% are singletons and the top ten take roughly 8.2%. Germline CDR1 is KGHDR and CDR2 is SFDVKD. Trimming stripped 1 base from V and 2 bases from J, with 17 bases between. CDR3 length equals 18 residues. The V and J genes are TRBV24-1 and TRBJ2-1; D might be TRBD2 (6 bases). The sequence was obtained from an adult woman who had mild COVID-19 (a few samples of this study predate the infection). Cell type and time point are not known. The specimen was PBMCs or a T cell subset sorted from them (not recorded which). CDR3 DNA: TGTGCCACCAGTGATTTCGACGATGACGGACTAACCTACAATGAGCAGTTCTTC. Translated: CATSDFDDDGLTYNEQFF.